This T cell receptor (beta chain) was sequenced in a study of blood T cell repertoires in COVID-19. Repertoires were generated with immunoSEQ multiplex PCR, while TCRdb's copy carries only in-frame clones and drops some. The sample consists of 270,000 or so clones, around 81% of them appearing once. V was pared by 7 bases and J by 10 bases, with 17 bases between. Germline loops: CDR1 MNHEY, CDR2 SVGEGT. The CDR3 covers 14 residues. The chain is built from TRBV6-2 or TRBV6-3 and TRBJ1-6; weak D call: TRBD1 (5 bases). The origin of this receptor is a man over 45 who had recovered from COVID-19. Material: PBMCs or T cells enriched from blood (not recorded which). The CDR3 reads CASTPGGIRSPLHF. CDR3 bases: TGTGCCAGCACCCCCGGGGGAATACGGTCACCCCTCCACTTT.